These 27 T cell receptor beta chains originate from one sample sequenced in a study of PD-1 blockade in classical Hodgkin lymphoma. This sample's time point: cycle 4 day 1 (C4D1), after less than seven weeks of nivolumab. The patients all showed relapse after autologous stem cell transplantation, while their brentuximab vedotin exposure varied. Assay used: immunoSEQ multiplex PCR; TCRdb lists only in-frame clones, some missing. The table shows 90,000 to 110,000 clones, with approximately 89% occurring only once. The starting material was peripheral blood mononuclear cells (PBMCs), obtained before the fourth cycle of nivolumab. The receptor source for this set is a human donor with classical Hodgkin lymphoma.

This clone has more than one count but fewer than ten. This chain uses TRBV14 with TRBJ1-4; D might be TRBD1 (6 bases). Germline CDR1 reads SGHDN; CDR2 reads FVKESK. This CDR3 spans 15 amino acids. Trimming stripped 4 bases from V and 6 bases from J, with 15 bases between. The CDR3 is CASSPGHGWDEKLFF. DNA of the CDR3: TGTGCCAGCAGCCCGGGACACGGGTGGGATGAAAAACTGTTTTTT.

The V gene is TRBV6-5, the J gene TRBJ1-1; 8 bases map to TRBD1. Germline-derived CDR1 and CDR2 are MNHEY and SVGAGI. V gave up 2 bases and J gave up 6 bases; unmatched junction bases: 8. The CDR3 runs to 15 residues. CDR3 DNA sequence: TGTGCCAGCAGTTACGGCGGACAGGGTAGGGCTGAAGCTTTCTTT. Its translation: CASSYGGQGRAEAFF.

This clone was seen once. The J gene is TRBJ1-2, the V gene TRBV6-1, with unresolved D. The CDR3 is made up of 14 amino acids. CDR1 and CDR2 (germline): MNHNS, SASEGT. V was clipped by 7 bases and J by 0 bases, with 12 bases between them. The CDR3 coding sequence is TGTGCCAGCATTCTTACAGCTACTAACTATGGCTACACCTTC. Translation gives CASILTATNYGYTF.

The V and J genes are TRBV25-1 and TRBJ1-4; no definite D call. The CDR3 covers 15 residues. Germline V gene sequence: CDR1 MGHDK, CDR2 SYGVNS. V was cut by 2 bases and J by 8 bases, with 15 bases left in between. CDR3 nucleotides: TGTGCCAGCAGTGAAAAGACGAGTGGGGAGGAAAAACTGTTTTTT. Translated, it gives CASSEKTSGEEKLFF.

This chain joins TRBV5-1 and TRBJ2-3; 9 nucleotides align to TRBD1. V lost 4 bases to trimming and J lost 5 bases; unmatched junction nucleotides: 5. The germline V gene encodes CDR1 SGHRS and CDR2 YFSETQ. The CDR3 contains 14 residues. CDR3 nucleotides: TGCGCCAGCAGCCGCGGGACAGGGTTAGATACGCAGTATTTT. Protein product: CASSRGTGLDTQYF.

The chain is built from TRBV7-9 and TRBJ1-2, with D possibly matching TRBD1 (5 bases). V lost 0 bases, J lost 8 bases, and 13 bases lay in between. CDR3 length: 14 amino acids. Germline loops: CDR1 SEHNR, CDR2 FQNEAQ (reference sequence). Here the CDR3 reads CASSLARIGDGYTF. DNA for the CDR3: TGTGCCAGCAGCTTAGCACGGATTGGGGACGGCTACACCTTC.

This clone was found once. The CDR3 loop is CASSDQDVYGYTF. The CDR3 nucleotides are TGTGCCAGTAGTGACCAGGACGTCTATGGCTACACCTTC. The J gene is TRBJ1-2, the V gene TRBV19; D remains unclear. In germline, CDR1 is LNHDA, CDR2 SQIVND (reference sequence). Trimming cost V 5 bases and J 4 bases, with 11 bases left between them. The CDR3 has 13 residues.

The chain is built from TRBV10-3 and TRBJ1-2, with D hard to call. Germline loops: CDR1 ENHRY, CDR2 SYGVKD. Trimming pared 2 bases from V and 3 bases from J, leaving 4 bases between. CDR3 length: 12 amino acids. DNA of the CDR3: TGTGCCATCAGTGAGCCTTACTATGGCTACACCTTC. This sequence encodes CAISEPYYGYTF.

This chain connects TRBV25-1 to TRBJ2-1; the D is unclear. V was cut by 8 bases and J by 3 bases, with 5 bases left in between. The length of the CDR3 is 11 residues. In germline, CDR1 is MGHDK, CDR2 SYGVNS. The CDR3 region has the DNA TGTGCCAGCGGGGACTACAATGAGCAGTTCTTC. Its protein product is CASGDYNEQFF.

The CDR3 DNA sequence: TGTGCCAGCAGTTTCGGACAGACCTACGAGCAGTACTTC. As protein: CASSFGQTYEQYF. The chain combines TRBV6-5 with TRBJ2-7, with D possibly being TRBD1 (6 bases). CDR3 length: 13 amino acids. The germline CDR1 and CDR2 sequences are MNHEY and SVGAGI. The V end was cut by 4 bases, the J end by 2 bases, with 9 bases between.

V gene TRBV27 combines with J gene TRBJ2-1, with TRBD2 identical over 7 bases. Germline trimming cut 6 bases from V and 2 bases from J; bases unmatched to any gene: 4. The CDR3 consists of 14 residues. Germline CDR1 MNHEY, CDR2 SMNVEV (reference sequence). The CDR3 here is CASRREGAYNEQFF. The CDR3 coding sequence is TGTGCCAGCAGAAGGGAGGGTGCCTACAATGAGCAGTTCTTC.

J is TRBJ2-5 and V is TRBV5-1, with TRBD2 as a possible D gene (6 bases). The V end lost 0 bases, the J end lost 4 bases, and 16 bases lay between the germline ends. CDR1 and CDR2 from the germline V gene are SGHRS and YFSETQ. The CDR3 is 16 residues long. The CDR3 nucleotides read TGCGCCAGCAGCTTGGACGGCGGGAATAGAGGAGAGACCCAGTACTTC. Translated, it gives CASSLDGGNRGETQYF.

The CDR3 spells CATSRVGARAHGYTF. The CDR3 nucleotides are TGTGCCACCAGCAGAGTAGGCGCCAGGGCCCATGGCTACACCTTC. The J gene is TRBJ1-2, the V gene TRBV15; D might be TRBD1 (5 bases). The CDR3 has 15 amino acids. V gave up 1 base and J gave up 6 bases, with 15 bases separating them. Per the germline V gene, CDR1 is LNHNV and CDR2 is YYDKDF (reference sequence).

This clone was seen a single time. The chain carries TRBV14 and TRBJ2-7; D is unclear. Germline assignment: CDR1 SGHDN and CDR2 FVKESK. Trimming pared 2 bases from V and 6 bases from J, leaving 14 bases between. This CDR3 has 14 residues. The CDR3 DNA reads TGTGCCAGCAGCCAACTGACATCAGCGAGCGAGCAGTACTTC. Protein product: CASSQLTSASEQYF.

The chain combines TRBV19 with TRBJ2-1; 14 bases are a match to TRBD2. CDR3 length equals 16 residues. Per germline, CDR1 LNHDA and CDR2 SQIVND (reference sequence). The junction had 9 bases not matched to a gene; V was cut back by 6 bases and J by 8 bases. The CDR3 DNA follows: TGTGCCAGTAGGGCGACTAGCGGGAGGGCCTTCGATGAGCAGTTCTTC. Amino acid sequence: CASRATSGRAFDEQFF. The full variable domain, with the rest looked up from reference TRBV19 and TRBJ2-1, is DGGITQSPKYLFRKEGQNVTLSCEQNLNHDAMYWYRQDPGQGLRLIYYSQIVNDFQKGDIAEGYSVSREKKESFPLTVTSAQKNPTAFYLCASRATSGRAFDEQFFGPGTRLTVL.

The CDR3 region has the DNA TGTGCCAGTAGTCCCTTTGGAGGGGAGACCCAGTACTTC. Amino acid sequence: CASSPFGGETQYF. V and J are TRBV19 and TRBJ2-5; possible D gene TRBD2, 6 bases. V was clipped by 5 bases and J by 5 bases, with 12 bases between them. CDR1 and CDR2 (germline): LNHDA, SQIVND (reference sequence). The CDR3 totals 13 residues.

The V and J genes are TRBV5-1 and TRBJ1-5; D gene unclear. The CDR3 has 13 amino acids. V lost 4 bases and J lost 3, with 8 bases in between. Germline V gene data show CDR1 as SGHRS and CDR2 as YFSETQ. The CDR3 sequence is CASSTQPNQPQHF. The DNA for the CDR3 is TGCGCCAGCAGCACGCAGCCCAATCAGCCCCAGCATTTT.

This clone turned up a few times. V gene TRBV19 combines with J gene TRBJ2-2; 7 bases line up with TRBD1. The CDR3 has 16 residues. Germline V lookup: CDR1 LNHDA, CDR2 SQIVND (reference sequence). Trimming cost V 4 bases and J 2 bases; bases outside gene matches: 7. The DNA of the CDR3 is TGTGCCAGTAGTAAATGGGGACAGACTAACACCGGGGAGCTGTTTTTT. Protein product: CASSKWGQTNTGELFF.

The rearrangement links TRBV2 to TRBJ2-3; D ambiguous. The CDR3 contains 13 residues. The germline gives CDR1 SNHLY, CDR2 FYNNEI. The V end was cut by 7 bases, the J end by 0 bases, with 8 bases between. CDR3 region: CASNPASTDTQYF. The DNA for the CDR3 is TGTGCCAGCAACCCGGCTAGCACAGATACGCAGTATTTT.

This clone was detected once. The chain has TRBV5-6 and TRBJ2-3; D may match TRBD1 or TRBD2 (7 bases each). CDR1 and CDR2 (germline): SGHDT, YYEEEE. This CDR3 has 15 amino acids. V lost 4 bases, J lost 3 bases, and 15 bases lay in between. The CDR3 DNA is TGTGCCAGCAGCCCCCAGGGGGGAGGGACAGATACGCAGTATTTT. Its translation is CASSPQGGGTDTQYF.

The chain couples TRBV5-6 to TRBJ2-7; D may be TRBD2 (5 bases). V lost 1 base to trimming and J lost 0 bases, with 11 bases between them. The CDR3 is 15 residues long. Per the germline V gene, CDR1 is SGHDT and CDR2 is YYEEEE. CDR3 amino acids: CASSLSGNPSYEQYF. CDR3 DNA: TGTGCCAGCAGCTTGTCGGGGAACCCCTCCTACGAGCAGTACTTC.

V gene TRBV28 combines with J gene TRBJ2-3; 7 bases match TRBD2. Looked up from germline, CDR1 is MDHEN and CDR2 is SYDVKM. V lost 5 bases, J lost 4 bases, and 9 bases stayed unmatched. This CDR3 is 15 amino acids long. This chain's CDR3 is CASSPGLERADTQYF. In DNA form, the CDR3 reads TGTGCCAGCAGTCCAGGACTAGAGCGGGCAGATACGCAGTATTTT.

The chain links TRBV4-2 to TRBJ1-5; D gene ambiguous. This CDR3 comprises 15 residues. Trimming cost V 4 bases and J 0 bases, with 10 bases left between them. Germline CDR1 is LGHNA and CDR2 is YNFKEQ. This chain's CDR3 is CASSLSEYSNQPQHF. CDR3 coding DNA: TGTGCCAGCAGCCTAAGTGAGTATAGCAATCAGCCCCAGCATTTT.

This chain uses TRBV14 with TRBJ2-6; the match to TRBD1 covers 9 bases. Germline V CDR1 and CDR2: SGHDN, FVKESK. CDR3 size: 19 residues. V was clipped by 4 bases and J by 0 bases; unmatched bases: 10. The DNA for the CDR3 is TGTGCCAGCAGCCGCACAGGGGGCAATATACGCTCTGGGGCCAACGTCCTGACTTTC. It translates to CASSRTGGNIRSGANVLTF.

The V call is TRBV27, the J call TRBJ2-1, with 11 bases aligning to TRBD2. V shed 5 bases, J shed 7 bases, and the junction held 10 bases outside the gene matches. The CDR3 is made up of 16 amino acids. In germline, CDR1 is MNHEY, CDR2 SMNVEV (reference sequence). Here the CDR3 DNA reads TGTGCCAGCAGTCCACTCACTAGCGGGAGTGGTAATGAGCAGTTCTTC. Translation: CASSPLTSGSGNEQFF.

The rearrangement links TRBV2 to TRBJ1-1; tentatively, D is TRBD1 (6 bases). Germline V gene lookup returns CDR1 SNHLY and CDR2 FYNNEI. With 7 bases removed from V and 2 bases from J, the gap between germline ends came to 14 bases. The CDR3 covers 14 residues. The CDR3 bases are TGTGCCAGCACCCAGCTGGGGGGCAACACTGAAGCTTTCTTT. It specifies CASTQLGGNTEAFF.

The V gene is TRBV6-1, the J gene TRBJ1-1, with D unclear. This CDR3 comprises 14 residues. The V gene's germline CDR1 is MNHNS and CDR2 SASEGT. V was clipped by 6 bases and J by 1 base, with 12 bases between them. CDR3 region: CASRDFSKNTEAFF. Written as DNA, the CDR3 is TGTGCCAGCAGGGACTTCTCGAAGAACACTGAAGCTTTCTTT.